Following are 2 T cell receptor beta chains from one sample sequenced in a study of blood T cell repertoires in COVID-19. Profiling relied on immunoSEQ multiplex PCR, and the TCRdb table lists in-frame clones only, not all of them. The sample yields 150,000 to 200,000 clones, 80% to 90% seen once. The material sequenced was peripheral blood. These receptors were taken from an elderly woman with acute or convalescent COVID-19.

This clone was recorded a few times. V usage is TRBV7-2 and J usage is TRBJ1-4; TRBD1 matches 8 bases. Germline V gene data show CDR1 as SGHTA and CDR2 as FQGNSA. This CDR3 is built from 14 residues. The ends lost 5 bases at V and 6 bases at J; junction bases unmatched: 5. CDR3 residues: CASSPDRVYEKLFF. CDR3 coding DNA: TGTGCCAGCAGCCCGGACAGGGTCTATGAAAAACTGTTTTTT.

This chain connects TRBV10-3 to TRBJ2-2; weak D call: TRBD2 (5 bases). CDR3 length: 15 amino acids. The V end lost 10 bases, the J end lost 5 bases, and 20 bases lay between the germline ends. Germline values: CDR1 ENHRY, CDR2 SYGVKD. The CDR3 coding sequence is TGTGCCACAATCAACCGGGAACCACTTACCGGGGAGCTGTTTTTT. This sequence encodes CATINREPLTGELFF.